This note documents a single T cell receptor beta chain sequence. Its matching antigen is unknown. Other DNA sequences of this sample code for an identical CDR3. These data belong to a study of shared clonotypes between healthy human individuals. Genomic DNA of every subset was divided equally among multiple immunoSEQ plates. Each replicate PCR on the sorted subsets used 200 ng DNA (approximately 33,000 T cell genomes). Clones were sequenced by immunoSEQ multiplex PCR, and TCRdb holds only the in-frame ones, with some missing. Among about 2.4 million clones listed, under 95% were seen once. Regarding the study as a whole: Sample collection involved blood only; tissue repertoires are likely different. Some clonotypes were shared by all four sorted-subset donors, while others were not shared. The non-shared ones had lower generation probabilities than the shared ones.

The CDR3 contains 14 residues. From germline, CDR1 is SGHVS and CDR2 FQNEAQ. Trimming removed 3 bases at V and 4 bases at J, with 10 bases between. Sequences were obtained from naive CD4+ T cells from PBMCs. Sample subset: CD45RA+ positively selected. V is TRBV7-8 and J is TRBJ1-5; D perhaps matches TRBD1 (6 bases). This TCR came from a man aged 18 to 30 in good health. Some clones in this sample may be carry-over from other donors' samples. This CDR3 reads CASSLGTGNQPQHF. DNA of the CDR3: TGTGCCAGCAGCTTGGGAACAGGGAATCAGCCCCAGCATTTT.